The 13 T cell receptor beta chains in this list originate from one sample, sequenced in a study of spatial heterogeneity in lung cancer. TCRdb re-analysed the 5' RACE reads in MiXCR, keeping a single row per CDR3 protein. This sample has tens of thousands of distinct CDR3 sequences; over 6.5% occur once, and the top ten carry approximately 9.8%. As to time point: blood at routine non-recurrence follow-up after resection. The sequences come from PBMCs, collected at follow-up. All receptors derive from a male donor with early-stage non-small cell lung cancer.

This clonotype has a count of ten or more. CDR3 in DNA: TGTGCCAGCAGTGAGACAGTTCCGGAGACTGAAGCTTTCTTT. This translates into CASSETVPETEAFF. The J gene is TRBJ1-1, the V gene TRBV25-1; tentatively, D is TRBD1 (5 bases). V lost 3 bases to trimming and J lost 5 bases, with 13 bases between them. This CDR3 is 14 amino acids long. CDR1 MGHDK and CDR2 SYGVNS come from the germline V gene.

V and J are TRBV5-1 and TRBJ1-2, with 8 positions matching TRBD1. The length of the CDR3 is 14 residues. V lost 4 bases to trimming and J lost 7 bases; unmatched junction nucleotides: 9. Per the germline V gene, CDR1 is SGHRS and CDR2 is YFSETQ. In nucleotides, the CDR3 is TGCGCCAGCAGCCCTTCGACAGGGGAGGCTGGCTACACCTTC. It translates to CASSPSTGEAGYTF.

This clonotype was recorded many times. The rearrangement links TRBV20-1 to TRBJ2-5; TRBD2 matches 11 bases. The V segment lost 5 bases and the J segment 0 bases; nucleotides outside the gene matches: 8. Germline assignment: CDR1 DFQATT and CDR2 SNEGSKA (reference sequence). The CDR3 runs to 16 residues. CDR3 coding DNA: TGCAGTGCTCGAAAGATAGCGGGGGGGAACCAAGAGACCCAGTACTTC. Amino acid sequence: CSARKIAGGNQETQYF.

Many counts were recorded for this clonotype. This chain uses TRBV3-1 with TRBJ1-4; weak D call: TRBD1 (6 bases). This CDR3 contains 14 residues. Looked up from germline, CDR1 is LGHDT and CDR2 is YNNKEL (reference sequence). Trimming shortened V by 5 bases and J by 2 bases, and 9 bases separated the two germline ends. DNA for the CDR3: TGTGCCAGCAGCTCTAGGGGGACTAATGAAAAACTGTTTTTT. This gives the protein CASSSRGTNEKLFF.

This clonotype was counted at least ten times. The gene calls are TRBV27 and TRBJ2-7; TRBD2 matches at 10 bases. V lost 3 bases to trimming and J lost 10 bases; unmatched junction nucleotides: 6. The CDR3 length is 13 residues. Germline V CDR1 and CDR2: MNHEY, SMNVEV (reference sequence). This chain's CDR3 is CASSFSGLAHQYF. DNA of the CDR3: TGTGCCAGCAGTTTTTCGGGACTAGCGCATCAGTACTTC.

This clonotype was seen at least ten times. The chain is built from TRBV4-2 and TRBJ1-2, with D perhaps TRBD1 (6 bases). There are 15 residues in the CDR3. Trimming took off 0 bases at V and 5 bases at J, with 13 bases between the two ends. Per germline, CDR1 LGHNA and CDR2 YNFKEQ. The CDR3 here is CASSQDTGAGYGYTF. CDR3 DNA: TGTGCCAGCAGCCAAGATACGGGGGCGGGGTATGGCTACACCTTC.

Many counts were recorded for this clonotype. The chain is built from TRBV10-3 and TRBJ2-3, with 9 nucleotides matching TRBD1. V lost 7 bases and J lost 6; bases outside the gene matches: 8. Germline CDR1 ENHRY, CDR2 SYGVKD. The CDR3 is 14 residues long. In DNA, the CDR3 is TGTGCCATCACCCCGGGACAGGGAAGTGATACGCAGTATTTT. It translates to CAITPGQGSDTQYF.

This clonotype was seen ten or more times. This chain uses TRBV6-5 with TRBJ2-2; possibly TRBD2 for D (7 bases). Germline CDR1 reads MNHEY; CDR2 reads SVGAGI. This CDR3 has 14 amino acids. Trimming cost V 2 bases and J 8 bases, with 12 bases left between them. The CDR3 reads CASSYTGGGGELFF. The CDR3 coding sequence is TGTGCCAGCAGTTACACGGGGGGCGGAGGGGAGCTGTTTTTT.

In its sample, this clonotype was seen many times. As DNA, the CDR3 is TGTGCCAGCAGCGTGAGCGGGGGTCTCTCCTACAATGAGCAGTTCTTC. Protein product: CASSVSGGLSYNEQFF. The chain employs TRBV9 and TRBJ2-1; 8 bases align to TRBD2. Germline assignment: CDR1 SGDLS and CDR2 YYNGEE. The CDR3 runs to 16 residues. V dropped 2 bases and J dropped 0; count of bases not matched to a gene: 4.

The sample holds many counts of this clonotype. This sequence joins TRBV7-9 and TRBJ2-1; D is possibly TRBD1 (6 bases). Germline V gene lookup returns CDR1 SEHNR and CDR2 FQNEAQ (reference sequence). The ends were cut back, 4 bases at V and 10 bases at J, with 11 bases in the middle. The CDR3 runs to 12 residues. As DNA, the CDR3 is TGTGCCAGCAGCTCCCAAACAGGGGAGCAGTTCTTC. As protein: CASSSQTGEQFF.

Worth noting for this clonotype: Since a much larger clone is just one base distant, this may be a read error. The chain employs TRBV30 and TRBJ1-1, with 7 bases that match TRBD1. From germline, CDR1 is GTSNPN and CDR2 SVGIG (reference sequence). The CDR3 extends over 13 amino acids. The CDR3 DNA is TGTACCTGGAGTGTAGGGGGCAACACTGAAGCTTTCTTT. Its translation: CTWSVGGNTEAFF. Full variable domain (rest looked up from reference TRBV30 and TRBJ1-1): SQTIHQWPATLVQPVGSPLSLECTVEGTSNPNLYWYRQAAGRGLQLLFYSVGIGQISSEVPQNLSASRPQDRQFILSSKKLLLSDSGFYLCTWSVGGNTEAFFGQGTRLTVV.

This clonotype has ten or more counts. The rearrangement uses TRBV2 and TRBJ2-7; possible D gene TRBD2, 6 bases. Germline V gene data show CDR1 as SNHLY and CDR2 as FYNNEI. This CDR3 comprises 14 residues. Trimming removed 8 bases at V and 2 bases at J, with 16 bases between. In DNA form, the CDR3 reads TGTGCCAGCTTCCCCTCTGCGGGACCCTACGAGCAGTACTTC. This translates into CASFPSAGPYEQYF.

This clonotype was seen at least ten times. The rearrangement uses TRBV7-3 and TRBJ2-5; 8 nucleotides align to TRBD1. Trimming at V came to 5 bases and at J to 5 bases, leaving 7 bases not matched to a gene. The CDR3 totals 14 residues. Germline V gene lookup returns CDR1 SGHTA and CDR2 FQGTGA. CDR3 DNA: TGTGCCAGCAGCGATGGACAGGGCGGGGAGACCCAGTACTTC. This translates into CASSDGQGGETQYF.